This T cell receptor beta chain was recovered during a study of regulatory T cells in long-lasting Graves disease (dated by TCRdb to the early 2020s). With respect to the entire study: To count as having persistent Graves' disease, a patient had to have received antithyroid drug treatment for over 5 years with TSH receptor autoantibodies remaining persistently positive. This study used TCR sequencing and RNA sequencing of peripheral blood to compare persistent Graves' disease patients against newly diagnosed Graves' disease patients. The study was registered as a clinical trial and conducted in China. A total of roughly 35 samples underwent TCR sequencing: around 13 from persistent and roughly 20 from newly diagnosed Graves' disease patients. On average, persistent Graves' disease patients in the clinical cohort had been on antithyroid drugs for about 10.3 years.

On this clonotype: Its specific antigen is unknown. No base-level quality is on record; no much larger clone is a single base apart.

The label giving this sample's time point can be read as: persistent/refractory GD, antithyroid drugs over 5 years with positive TRAb. RNA was extracted from PBMCs in TRIzol for both TCR sequencing and RNA sequencing. Graves' disease was diagnosed according to American Thyroid Association guidelines. Patients for the study were recruited at an endocrinology department in Xi'an, China. From each patient, about 9.7 milliliters of peripheral blood was collected into an EDTA anticoagulant tube. PBMCs were isolated by Ficoll Paque Plus density gradient separation without further T cell sorting. An Agilent 2100 Bioanalyzer and agarose gel were used to assess RNA quality, and a NanoDrop 2000 was used to measure RNA concentration. Summary of the overall study and its limitations: Lower TCR Shannon entropy and fewer highly expanded clones were observed in persistent Graves' disease patients than in newly diagnosed patients, which suggested clonal expansion. Only peripheral blood was studied, because thyroid tissue, the primary lesion, was inaccessible. Only the TCR beta chain was sequenced and analyzed. The authors noted that the small sample size was a limitation that may lower accuracy. Persistent patients shared more public clonotypes among themselves (under 3,000) than newly diagnosed patients did (nearly 1,000).

The library relied on multiplex PCR. Sequencer: Illumina HiSeq 4000. To build TCR beta libraries, CDR3 regions were amplified by Arm-PCR using iRepertoire HTBI primers. Before sequencing, the PCR products went through gel purification. Regarding the original processing steps: Across samples, 60 to 70 TRBV and 15 or so TRBJ segments were identified and used for gene usage analysis of CDR3 amino acid clonotypes. Filtered high-quality paired reads were merged into contigs using COPE and FqMerger. Contigs were aligned with BLAST to IMGT TRBV, TRBD and TRBJ reference genes, and CDR3 was defined per IMGT. Any clonotype with a frequency above 0.1% was counted as a highly expanded clone. Shannon entropy served as the measure of repertoire diversity, while the Gini coefficient captured V-J evenness. A clonotype was considered public if more than one individual shared it. Using fastp at Q25 and MiXCR, TCRdb reprocessed the public reads and kept productive beta chains. For every CDR3 protein sequence, its rows merge into one entry that carries the most common genes and DNA. TCRdb's processing, not the study's, gives the V and J calls here. This sample comprises about 660,000 distinct CDR3 sequences, about 32% of them detected only once. The ten largest clones take up roughly 46% of the sample.

This sequence originates from a female donor with Graves disease. The sequences come from peripheral blood mononuclear cells (PBMCs), collected when the disease was refractory, from a patient treated with antithyroid drugs.

The nucleotides are TGCGCCAGCAGCGGTTCAGGAGTGGGGGAAGCTTTCTTT. Its translation reads: CASSGSGVGEAFF. The rearranged segments are TRBV10-1 and TRBJ1-1; the D gene is unclear. CDR1 is given as WNHNN and CDR2 as SYGVQD, both from the germline V gene (reference sequence). V is pared back by 6 bases and J by 8 bases, with 16 bases lying between the germline termini. From its cysteine to its phenylalanine, the CDR3 spans 13 amino acids. Only the CDR3 DNA stays, 39 bases, in frame from base 1.